This TCR beta chain was identified during a study of cytomegalovirus exposure and HLA in healthy donors. Findings and limits, study-wide: It was likely that a cluster of highly shared sequence variants was a sequencing artifact. Common viral pathogens seemed, in a later analysis, to connect with several of the most significant clusters.

The count of this clone is one. The target antigen is unknown. A multiplex PCR was run with 60 Vbeta primers and 13 Jbeta primers. Method: immunoSEQ multiplex PCR; TCRdb's copy keeps in-frame clones and lacks some. Of roughly 250,000 clones listed, 80% were seen once; the top ten hold roughly 0.3%. This receptor was obtained from a girl aged 2 to 9 in good health and CMV-seronegative. Sequencing input: PBMCs.

In nucleotides, the CDR3 is TGTGCCAGCAGCGCCCCCCCGGCGGGGGGGCCGTACAATGAGCAGTTCTTC. This codes for CASSAPPAGGPYNEQFF. The V and J genes are TRBV7-6 and TRBJ2-1, with 9 bases identical to TRBD2. Per germline, CDR1 SGHVS and CDR2 FNYEAQ. The CDR3 contains 17 residues. Trimming cost V 5 bases and J 4 bases; bases outside gene matches: 12.